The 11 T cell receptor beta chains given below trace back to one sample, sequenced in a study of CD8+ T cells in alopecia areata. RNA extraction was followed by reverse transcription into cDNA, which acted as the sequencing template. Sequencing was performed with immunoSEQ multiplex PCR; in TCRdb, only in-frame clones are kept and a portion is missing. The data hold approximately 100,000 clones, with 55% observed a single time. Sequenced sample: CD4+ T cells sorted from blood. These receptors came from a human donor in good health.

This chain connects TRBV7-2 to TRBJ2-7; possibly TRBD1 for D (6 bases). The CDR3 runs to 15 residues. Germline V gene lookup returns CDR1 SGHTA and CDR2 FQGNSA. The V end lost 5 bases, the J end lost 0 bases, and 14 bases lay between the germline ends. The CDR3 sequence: CASSPGQLFSYEQYF. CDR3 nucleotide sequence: TGTGCCAGCAGCCCCGGACAGTTGTTCTCCTACGAGCAGTACTTC.

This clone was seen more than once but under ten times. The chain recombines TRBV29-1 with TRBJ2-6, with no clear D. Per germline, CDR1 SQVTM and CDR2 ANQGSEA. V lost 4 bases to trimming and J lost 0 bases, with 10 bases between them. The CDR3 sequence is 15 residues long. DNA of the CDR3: TGCAGCGTTGGCGGTTATAGCTCTGGGGCCAACGTCCTGACTTTC. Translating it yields CSVGGYSSGANVLTF.

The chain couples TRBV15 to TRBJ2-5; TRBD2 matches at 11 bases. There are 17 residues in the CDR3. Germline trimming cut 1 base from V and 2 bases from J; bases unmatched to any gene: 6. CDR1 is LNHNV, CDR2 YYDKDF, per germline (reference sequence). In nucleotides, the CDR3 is TGTGCCACCAGCAGAGTGTCACTAGCGGGGGTACAAGAGACCCAGTACTTC. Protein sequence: CATSRVSLAGVQETQYF. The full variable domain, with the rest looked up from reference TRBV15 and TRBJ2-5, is DAMVIQNPRYQVTQFGKPVTLSCSQTLNHNVMYWYQQKSSQAPKLLFHYYDKDFNNEADTPDNFQSRRPNTSFCFLDIRSPGLGDTAMYLCATSRVSLAGVQETQYFGPGTRLLVL.

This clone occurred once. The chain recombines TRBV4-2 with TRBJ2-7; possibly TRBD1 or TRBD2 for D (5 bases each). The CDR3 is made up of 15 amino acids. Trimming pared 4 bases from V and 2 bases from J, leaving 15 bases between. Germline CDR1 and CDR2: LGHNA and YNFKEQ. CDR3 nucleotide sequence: TGTGCCAGCAGCCTCTCCGGGACGCAGGCCTACGAGCAGTACTTC. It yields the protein CASSLSGTQAYEQYF.

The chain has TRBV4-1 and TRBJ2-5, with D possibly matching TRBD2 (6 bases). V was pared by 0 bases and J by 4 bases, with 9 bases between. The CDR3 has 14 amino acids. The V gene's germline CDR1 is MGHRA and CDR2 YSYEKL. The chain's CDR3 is CASSQEVGLETQYF. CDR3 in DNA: TGCGCCAGCAGCCAAGAGGTGGGACTAGAGACCCAGTACTTC.

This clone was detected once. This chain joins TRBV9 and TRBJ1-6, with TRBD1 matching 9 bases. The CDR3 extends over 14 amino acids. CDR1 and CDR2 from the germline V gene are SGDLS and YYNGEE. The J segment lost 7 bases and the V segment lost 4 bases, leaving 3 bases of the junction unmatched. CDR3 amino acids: CASSLGQGNSPLHF. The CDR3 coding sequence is TGTGCCAGCAGCCTGGGACAGGGCAATTCACCCCTCCACTTT.

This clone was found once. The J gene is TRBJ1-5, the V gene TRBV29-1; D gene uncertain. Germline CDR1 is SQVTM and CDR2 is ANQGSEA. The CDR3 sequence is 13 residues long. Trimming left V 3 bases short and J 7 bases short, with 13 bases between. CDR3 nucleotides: TGCAGCGTTGATAGGGAATTGGGCCAGCCCCAGCATTTT. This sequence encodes CSVDRELGQPQHF.

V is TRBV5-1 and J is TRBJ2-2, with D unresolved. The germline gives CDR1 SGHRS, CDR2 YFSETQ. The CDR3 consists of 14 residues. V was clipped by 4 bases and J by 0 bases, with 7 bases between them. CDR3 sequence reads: CASSPDPNTGELFF. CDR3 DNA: TGCGCCAGCAGCCCGGACCCGAACACCGGGGAGCTGTTTTTT.

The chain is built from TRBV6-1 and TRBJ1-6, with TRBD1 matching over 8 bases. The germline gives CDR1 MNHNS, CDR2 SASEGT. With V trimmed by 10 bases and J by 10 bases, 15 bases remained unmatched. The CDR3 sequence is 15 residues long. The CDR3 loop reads CATVPSTGVGSPLHF. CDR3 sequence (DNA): TGTGCCACCGTACCATCGACAGGGGTAGGGTCACCCCTCCACTTT.

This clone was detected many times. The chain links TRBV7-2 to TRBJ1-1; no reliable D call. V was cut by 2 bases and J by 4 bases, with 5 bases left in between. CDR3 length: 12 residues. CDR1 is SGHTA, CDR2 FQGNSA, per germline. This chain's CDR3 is CASSLFGTEAFF. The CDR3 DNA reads TGTGCCAGCAGCTTATTTGGCACTGAAGCTTTCTTT.

CDR3 protein: CASSRASEANYGYTF. The CDR3 DNA is TGTGCCAGCAGTCGGGCATCTGAGGCTAACTATGGCTACACCTTC. The V and J genes are TRBV27 and TRBJ1-2; D is uncertain. The length of the CDR3 is 15 residues. Germline V gene sequence: CDR1 MNHEY, CDR2 SMNVEV (reference sequence). V shed 5 bases and J shed 0 bases, with 13 bases lying between them.